This T cell receptor (beta chain) was documented in a study of T cell responses to AZD1222 COVID-19 vaccine. The CDR3 is 13 amino acids. V lost 6 bases, J lost 8 bases, and 9 bases stayed unmatched. Germline V gene lookup returns CDR1 MDHEN and CDR2 SYDVKM. This clone was picked up one time. The method was immunoSEQ multiplex PCR; TCRdb's version includes in-frame clones alone and lacks a portion of them. In the table there are 56,000 or so clones, 80% of which are singletons. The rearrangement uses TRBV28 and TRBJ1-2, with 7 bases fitting TRBD1. Here the sequenced sample was peripheral blood, taken 28 days after the second AZD1222 dose. The receptor was isolated from an adult who received the AZD1222 COVID-19 vaccine. In DNA, the CDR3 is TGTGCCAGCAGGCTACAGGGGAGTGAGGGCTACACCTTC. This translates into CASRLQGSEGYTF.